This T cell receptor beta chain was sequenced for a study of long-term antiretroviral therapy in people with HIV. Regarding the study as a whole: Diversity went up after ART and still fell short of transplant donor controls.

As to this clone: Its cognate antigen is unknown.

Survey-level resolution applied to immunoSEQ assay v3.0. Sequencing used immunoSEQ multiplex PCR; TCRdb keeps in-frame clones, though not all of them. The sample consists of around 20,000 clones, about 80% of them appearing once. Specimens carried about 0.85-10 million cryopreserved PBMC before DNA extraction. With 6 bases removed from V and 4 bases from J, the gap between germline ends came to 15 bases. The length of the CDR3 is 14 residues. Germline CDR1 reads SGHVS; CDR2 reads FNYEAQ. This clonotype was sampled from a woman aged 45-60 years with HIV. This sample comprised unsorted PBMCs, obtained 0.5 years before starting antiretroviral therapy. The chain joins TRBV7-6 to TRBJ1-2, with a tentative D call TRBD1 (6 bases). CDR3 DNA sequence: TGTGCCAGCAGTCCCTTAGGACAGCCCTATGGCTACACCTTC. Translated, it gives CASSPLGQPYGYTF. Supplemented by reference TRBV7-6 and TRBJ1-2, the full variable domain reads GAGVSQSPRYKVTKRGQDVALRCDPISGHVSLYWYRQALGQGPEFLTYFNYEAQQDKSGLPNDRFSAERPEGSISTLTIQRTEQRDSAMYRCASSPLGQPYGYTFGSGTRLTVV.